These 14 T cell receptor beta chains share one sample of origin, sequenced in a study of vaccination effects on CD4 cells after COVID-19. Before sequencing took place, the ViraFEST assay used viral peptide pools to expand antigen-specific CD4+ T cells. Having been cultured for about ten days, the cells underwent CD4+ T cell isolation. Vaccination of participants consisted of two doses of either the BNT162b2 or mRNA-1273 vaccine. No antigen has been assigned to these receptors. TCRdb keeps only in-frame clones here, not all; method: immunoSEQ multiplex PCR. The repertoire includes 20,000 to 25,000 clones, more than 70% of them detected once, and around 9.1% sits in the top ten. The specimen comprised CD4+ T cells from PBMCs cultured with HCoV-229E spike peptides, sampled after COVID-19 vaccination. Receptors were obtained from a human donor who received a COVID-19 vaccine.

The chain couples TRBV3-1 (or the pseudogene TRBV3-2) to TRBJ1-2; no reliable D call. Germline V gives CDR1 LGHDT, CDR2 YNNKEL (reference sequence). V was trimmed by 2 bases and J by 0 bases, leaving 4 bases between them. This CDR3 region has 13 residues. The CDR3 DNA is TGTGCCAGCAGCCAAACCTCTAACTATGGCTACACCTTC. This codes for CASSQTSNYGYTF.

This sequence joins TRBV5-1 and TRBJ2-5, with TRBD1 identical over 9 bases. The CDR3 has 14 residues. Germline V CDR1 and CDR2: SGHRS, YFSETQ. The ends lost 0 bases at V and 5 bases at J; junction bases unmatched: 2. This CDR3 reads CASSLDRGQETQYF. The CDR3, as DNA: TGCGCCAGCAGCTTGGACAGGGGGCAGGAGACCCAGTACTTC.

J is TRBJ2-2 and V is TRBV10-1; 7 positions match TRBD1. Germline V gives CDR1 WNHNN, CDR2 SYGVQD (reference sequence). Trimming at V came to 6 bases and at J to 4 bases, leaving 8 bases not matched to a gene. The CDR3 runs 15 residues. The CDR3 DNA follows: TGCGCCAGCAGCCCCGGACAGGCTACCACCGGGGAGCTGTTTTTT. As protein: CASSPGQATTGELFF.

The sample holds a few counts of this clone. The V and J genes are TRBV11-2 and TRBJ1-2, with D uncertain. Germline V gene data show CDR1 as SGHAT and CDR2 as FQNNGV. This CDR3 region has 13 residues. Trimming left V 0 bases short and J 4 bases short, with 6 bases between. The CDR3 DNA reads as TGTGCCAGCAGCTTAGAGGTCCCCTATGGCTACACCTTC. This encodes CASSLEVPYGYTF.

The V gene is TRBV29-1, the J gene TRBJ1-2; TRBD1 might be the D (5 bases). This CDR3 comprises 15 residues. Trimming removed 0 bases from V and 7 bases from J, with 18 bases in between. CDR1 and CDR2 (germline): SQVTM, ANQGSEA. CDR3 nucleotides: TGCAGCGTTGAAGATACGGACACCCGCCTTGGTGGCTACACCTTC. The encoded protein is CSVEDTDTRLGGYTF.

The genes are TRBV18 and TRBJ1-5; no definite D call. CDR1 and CDR2 from the germline V gene are KGHSH and LQKENI. CDR3 length: 14 residues. Between the trimmed V and J ends, which lost 2 bases and 2 bases, there was a span of 7 bases. The CDR3 here is CASSPTAGNQPQHF. In DNA, the CDR3 is TGTGCCAGCTCACCAACCGCGGGCAATCAGCCCCAGCATTTT.

CDR3 in DNA: TGCGCCAGCAGCCAGGGAATAATTGCAACTAATGAAAAACTGTTTTTT. Translation gives CASSQGIIATNEKLFF. The rearrangement uses TRBV5-1 and TRBJ1-4; weak D call: TRBD1 (5 bases). The V gene lost 4 bases and the J gene lost 0 bases, with 13 bases spanning the gap. CDR3 size: 16 residues. Germline CDR1 SGHRS, CDR2 YFSETQ.

V gene TRBV11-3 combines with J gene TRBJ2-7, with D possibly TRBD1 on 5 matching bases. Trimming took 5 bases from V and 3 from J, leaving 17 bases between them. This CDR3 spans 15 amino acids. The germline CDR1 and CDR2 sequences are SGHNT and YENEEA. The CDR3 loop reads CASSKGHSSFYEQYF. The CDR3 nucleotides read TGTGCCAGCAGCAAGGGGCACAGTTCTTTCTACGAGCAGTACTTC. Complete variable domain (other parts from reference TRBV11-3 and TRBJ2-7): EAGVVQSPRYKIIEKKQPVAFWCNPISGHNTLYWYLQNLGQGPELLIRYENEEAVDDSQLPKDRFSAERLKGVDSTLKIQPAELGDSAVYLCASSKGHSSFYEQYFGPGTRLTVT.

V gene TRBV7-2 combines with J gene TRBJ2-7; possible D gene TRBD2, 5 bases. The CDR3 has 16 residues. V lost 3 bases, J lost 2 bases, and 17 bases lay in between. Germline V gene sequence: CDR1 SGHTA, CDR2 FQGNSA. DNA of the CDR3: TGTGCCAGCAGCTTTAGTCTTCTCGCCGGGGCCTACGAGCAGTACTTC. Its protein product is CASSFSLLAGAYEQYF.

J is TRBJ2-5 and V is TRBV19; no clear D. Trimming removed 6 bases from V and 5 bases from J, with 13 bases in between. Germline V gene lookup returns CDR1 LNHDA and CDR2 SQIVND (reference sequence). CDR3 length equals 13 residues. The CDR3 reads CASSAADGETQYF. The CDR3 nucleotides are TGTGCCAGTAGCGCAGCAGATGGGGAGACCCAGTACTTC.

This chain joins TRBV12-3 or TRBV12-4 and TRBJ1-1, with D maybe TRBD1 (5 bases). The V end lost 6 bases, the J end lost 1 base, and 9 bases lay between the germline ends. This CDR3 is 13 amino acids long. As DNA, the CDR3 is TGTGCCAGCAGGTGGGGGTCGAACACTGAAGCTTTCTTT. Its protein is CASRWGSNTEAFF.

The chain recombines TRBV11-1 with TRBJ1-1; tentatively, D is TRBD1 (5 bases). V was trimmed by 2 bases and J by 5 bases, leaving 15 bases between them. This CDR3 spans 15 amino acids. Germline loops: CDR1 SGHAT, CDR2 FQDESV (reference sequence). CDR3 nucleotide sequence: TGTGCCAGCAGCTTAAGGGGCCCATCGGGGACTGAAGCTTTCTTT. It codes for CASSLRGPSGTEAFF.

The gene calls are TRBV7-2 and TRBJ2-6; unclear D gene. This CDR3 is 16 amino acids long. Germline CDR1 SGHTA, CDR2 FQGNSA. Trimming took off 2 bases at V and 4 bases at J, with 12 bases between the two ends. Here the CDR3 DNA reads TGTGCCAGCAGCTTAAGGGTGTTCGTGGGGGCCAACGTCCTGACTTTC. Protein product: CASSLRVFVGANVLTF.

This clone came up a few times. The V gene is TRBV18, the J gene TRBJ1-2; 8 bases are shared with TRBD1. The germline V gene encodes CDR1 KGHSH and CDR2 LQKENI. The CDR3 spans 13 residues. V gave up 6 bases and J gave up 8 bases; unmatched junction bases: 8. The DNA of the CDR3 is TGTGCCAGCTCTCCTCAACGGGACAGGGGCTACACCTTC. The encoded protein is CASSPQRDRGYTF. Using reference TRBV18 and TRBJ1-2 for the parts outside the CDR3, the full variable domain is NAGVMQNPRHLVRRRGQEARLRCSPMKGHSHVYWYRQLPEEGLKFMVYLQKENIIDESGMPKERFSAEFPKEGPSILRIQQVVRGDSAAYFCASSPQRDRGYTFGSGTRLTVV.